This T cell receptor beta chain derives from a study of vaccination effects on CD4 cells after COVID-19. Study background: In the ViraFEST assay, antigen-specific CD4+ clonotypes were identified by expansion after peptide-pool stimulation.

The CDR3 sequence is 15 residues long. Trimming took 4 bases from V and 6 from J; bases not matched to a gene: 3. Germline CDR1 reads LNHDA; CDR2 reads SQIVND (reference sequence). This clone was seen more than once but under ten times. Its antigen is undetermined. Some clones are missing from TCRdb's copy, which holds only in-frame ones; the method was immunoSEQ multiplex PCR. The sample lists 40,000 to 60,000 clones, roughly 80% occurring once. Cells that had been cultured for 10 days were the source of isolated CD4+ T cells. Infection dated between March and December 2020, before the Alpha, Beta and Delta variants reached the United States.

Specimen: CD4+ T cells from PBMCs cultured without peptide, collected before COVID-19 vaccination. This rearrangement joins TRBV19 to TRBJ1-6; 10 positions agree with TRBD1. The TCR was taken from a human donor who had a prior SARS-CoV-2 infection. CDR3 protein: CASSTRTGGNSPLHF. The CDR3 DNA sequence: TGTGCCAGTAGTACCCGGACAGGGGGTAATTCACCCCTCCACTTT.